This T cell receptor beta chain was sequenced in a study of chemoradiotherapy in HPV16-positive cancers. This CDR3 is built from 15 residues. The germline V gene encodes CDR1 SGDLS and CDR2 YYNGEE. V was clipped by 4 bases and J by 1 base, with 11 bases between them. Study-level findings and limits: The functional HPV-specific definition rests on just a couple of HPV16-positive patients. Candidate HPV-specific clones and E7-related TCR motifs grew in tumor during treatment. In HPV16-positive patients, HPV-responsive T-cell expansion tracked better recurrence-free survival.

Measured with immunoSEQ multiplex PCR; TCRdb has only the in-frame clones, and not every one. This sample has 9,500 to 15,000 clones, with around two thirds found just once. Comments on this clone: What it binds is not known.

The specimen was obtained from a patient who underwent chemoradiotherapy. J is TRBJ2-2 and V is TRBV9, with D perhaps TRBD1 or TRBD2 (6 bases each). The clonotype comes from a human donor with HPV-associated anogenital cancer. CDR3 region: CASSPRGRNTGELFF. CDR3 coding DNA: TGTGCCAGCAGCCCCCGGGGGCGGAACACCGGGGAGCTGTTTTTT.